This T cell receptor (beta chain) comes out of a study of blood T cell repertoires in COVID-19. The wider study: Donors in the United States, Italy and Spain gave samples during acute or convalescent COVID-19.

This clone occurred a few times. V was pared by 5 bases and J by 11 bases, with 6 bases of the junction left unmatched. Germline loops: CDR1 MNHEY, CDR2 SVGAGI. This CDR3 spans 12 amino acids. Clones were sequenced by immunoSEQ multiplex PCR, and TCRdb holds only the in-frame ones, with some missing. Among 290,000 or so clones listed, approximately 82% were seen once. The gene calls are TRBV6-5 and TRBJ1-1; TRBD1 aligns across 9 bases. This TCR was sampled from a man between 35 and 55 years old who had been exposed to COVID-19. The material sequenced was PBMCs or T cells enriched from blood (not recorded which). The chain's CDR3 is CASSTKDRGAFF. The CDR3 region has the DNA TGTGCCAGCAGTACTAAAGACAGGGGGGCTTTCTTT.